These 31 T cell receptor beta chains share one sample of origin, sequenced in a study of patients and donors after allogeneic stem cell transplantation (TCRdb year 2020). The receptor library was made with RT-PCR. The sample was run on a NextSeq 550. The public reads were reprocessed in TCRdb via fastp at Q25 and MiXCR, keeping in-frame beta chains. For every CDR3 protein sequence, its rows merge into one entry that carries the most common genes and DNA. This sample comprises under 200,000 distinct CDR3 sequences, approximately 31% of them detected only once. Under 3.5% of the sample is in the top ten clones. The specimen was blood, either unsorted or a sorted T cell fraction (not recorded which). These receptors were collected from a human donor who was either an allogeneic HSCT recipient or a stem cell or donor lymphocyte infusion donor (not recorded which). It is not recorded whose cells these are; they may come from a transplant donor.

The V call is TRBV6-5, the J call TRBJ1-5, with D hard to call. The germline CDR1 and CDR2 sequences are MNHEY and SVGAGI. Trimming pared 2 bases from V and 5 bases from J, leaving 7 bases between. The CDR3 covers 13 residues. The CDR3 reads CASSYGEYQPQHF. In DNA, the CDR3 is TGTGCCAGCAGTTACGGCGAATATCAGCCCCAGCATTTT.

With regard to this clonotype: One end of the junction is discordant with germline, which a read error may explain. The chain employs TRBV7-2 and TRBJ1-3; D is possibly TRBD1 (5 bases). The CDR3 sequence is 13 residues long. Germline CDR1 is SGHTA and CDR2 is FQGNSA. CDR3 DNA sequence: TGTGCCACCAGCTTAGTAGGGGCCAACACCATATATTTT. Protein: CATSLVGANTIYF.

This clonotype was picked up a small number of times. The J gene is TRBJ2-1, the V gene TRBV20-1; 9 nucleotides line up with TRBD2. This CDR3 has 13 residues. From germline, CDR1 is DFQATT and CDR2 SNEGSKA (reference sequence). Trimming cost V 6 bases and J 5 bases; bases outside gene matches: 5. CDR3 protein: CSARTSDDNEQFF. The CDR3 coding sequence is TGCAGTGCCCGGACTAGCGACGACAATGAGCAGTTCTTC.

The gene calls are TRBV4-3 and TRBJ1-5; D gene uncertain. This CDR3 spans 15 amino acids. V dropped 0 bases and J dropped 6 bases, with 12 bases sitting between them. Per the germline V gene, CDR1 is LGHNA and CDR2 is YSLEER. CDR3 sequence reads: CASSQEDGAGQPQHF. The DNA for the CDR3 is TGCGCCAGCAGCCAAGAGGACGGAGCGGGTCAGCCCCAGCATTTT.

This chain connects TRBV4-3 to TRBJ2-1; D might be TRBD1 (6 bases). This CDR3 comprises 15 residues. Germline V CDR1 and CDR2: LGHNA, YSLEER. Trimming shortened V by 0 bases and J by 4 bases, and 10 bases separated the two germline ends. CDR3 DNA sequence: TGCGCCAGCAGCCAAGATCGACAGGCGTACAATGAGCAGTTCTTC. Translation gives CASSQDRQAYNEQFF.

The chain recombines TRBV29-1 with TRBJ2-7; D perhaps matches TRBD2 (6 bases). Germline V lookup: CDR1 SQVTM, CDR2 ANQGSEA. This CDR3 contains 14 residues. V was clipped by 4 bases and J by 4 bases, with 17 bases between them. CDR3 in amino acids: CSVVAPGLLYEQYF. CDR3 DNA: TGCAGCGTTGTGGCCCCGGGACTCCTGTACGAGCAGTACTTC.

This clonotype has a handful of counts. The rearrangement links TRBV4-2 to TRBJ1-6; 7 nucleotides align to TRBD1. CDR3 length equals 17 residues. V trimming: 1 base; J trimming: 8 bases; junction bases outside the gene matches: 11. The germline gives CDR1 LGHNA, CDR2 YNFKEQ. CDR3 protein: CASSQVPADRSDSPLHF. CDR3 nucleotide sequence: TGTGCCAGCAGCCAAGTCCCTGCGGACAGGTCGGATTCACCCCTCCACTTT.

The chain links TRBV5-1 to TRBJ1-1, with D perhaps TRBD1 (6 bases). The CDR3 spans 14 residues. The germline V and J ends were trimmed by 4 bases and 3 bases, with 13 bases remaining between them. Germline assignment: CDR1 SGHRS and CDR2 YFSETQ. CDR3 in DNA: TGCGCCAGCAGCCCCTATGGACAGTACACTGAAGCTTTCTTT. This gives the protein CASSPYGQYTEAFF. Variable domain in full (rest from reference TRBV5-1 and TRBJ1-1): KAGVTQTPRYLIKTRGQQVTLSCSPISGHRSVSWYQQTPGQGLQFLFEYFSETQRNKGNFPGRFSGRQFSNSRSEMNVSTLELGDSALYLCASSPYGQYTEAFFGQGTRLTVV.

A few counts support this clonotype. The V call is TRBV7-3, the J call TRBJ2-1, with D hard to call. Deletions cut 6 bases from V and 0 bases from J, with 12 bases between. Germline V CDR1 and CDR2: SGHTA, FQGTGA. CDR3 length: 15 residues. As DNA, the CDR3 is TGTGCCAGCAGTTCTGCCCCGAGCTCCTACAATGAGCAGTTCTTC. Translating gives CASSSAPSSYNEQFF.

The rearrangement joins TRBV28 to TRBJ2-1; no clear D gene. The V and J ends lost 3 bases and 0 bases respectively, with 21 bases between them. In germline, CDR1 is MDHEN, CDR2 SYDVKM. The CDR3 is 19 amino acids. The CDR3 spells CASSFRRGRTGSSYNEQFF. The CDR3 coding sequence is TGTGCCAGCAGTTTCCGACGCGGACGGACCGGAAGCTCCTACAATGAGCAGTTCTTC.

The sample holds many counts of this clonotype. The chain is built from TRBV5-6 and TRBJ1-5; 10 bases match TRBD1. The CDR3 runs 16 residues. Trimming at V came to 0 bases and at J to 5 bases, leaving 5 bases not matched to a gene. Germline assignment: CDR1 SGHDT and CDR2 YYEEEE. The CDR3 nucleotides read TGTGCCAGCAGCTTGGCCTACGGACAGGGGGATCAGCCCCAGCATTTT. Its translation is CASSLAYGQGDQPQHF.

This clonotype was detected a few times. V gene TRBV7-9 combines with J gene TRBJ2-1; D remains unclear. This CDR3 has 14 residues. The germline V and J ends were trimmed by 1 base and 0 bases, with 4 bases remaining between them. Germline V gene lookup returns CDR1 SEHNR and CDR2 FQNEAQ (reference sequence). The CDR3 bases are TGTGCCAGCAGCTTAGAACGCTCCTACAATGAGCAGTTCTTC. This encodes CASSLERSYNEQFF.

In nucleotides, the CDR3 is TGTGCCAGCAGCCGGGACACAGCCTACGAGCAGTACTTC. This codes for CASSRDTAYEQYF. V and J are TRBV6-5 and TRBJ2-7, with D possibly being TRBD1 (6 bases). The V gene's germline CDR1 is MNHEY and CDR2 SVGAGI. Trimming shortened V by 6 bases and J by 2 bases, and 11 bases separated the two germline ends. The CDR3 runs to 13 residues.

CDR3 nucleotide sequence: TGTGCCAGCAGTTTAGGTGGGGGAGGACAGGGGGCAGATACGCAGTATTTT. Translating it yields CASSLGGGGQGADTQYF. The V and J genes are TRBV27 and TRBJ2-3; TRBD1 matches 10 bases. The CDR3 contains 17 residues. Unmatched junction bases numbered 9, after V lost 2 bases and J lost 4 bases. Germline lookup yields CDR1 MNHEY and CDR2 SMNVEV (reference sequence).

This clonotype showed up many times. The chain employs TRBV6-6 and TRBJ1-3, with TRBD1 matching over 8 bases. V lost 2 bases and J lost 2; bases outside the gene matches: 5. Germline V gene lookup returns CDR1 MNHNY and CDR2 SVGAGI (reference sequence). The CDR3 is made up of 16 amino acids. The DNA for the CDR3 is TGTGCCAGCAGTTACGTAGGACAGGGACCTGGAAACACCATATATTTT. Its translation: CASSYVGQGPGNTIYF.

This chain connects TRBV14 to TRBJ1-5, with D perhaps matching TRBD1 (5 bases). The CDR3 has 18 residues. Germline V gene lookup returns CDR1 SGHDN and CDR2 FVKESK. Trimming stripped 0 bases from V and 2 bases from J, with 17 bases between. CDR3 amino acids: CASSQESPDRPGNQPQHF. The CDR3 nucleotides are TGTGCCAGCAGCCAAGAATCACCCGACAGACCTGGCAATCAGCCCCAGCATTTT. Full variable domain (rest looked up from reference TRBV14 and TRBJ1-5): EAGVTQFPSHSVIEKGQTVTLRCDPISGHDNLYWYRRVMGKEIKFLLHFVKESKQDESGMPNNRFLAERTGGTYSTLKVQPAELEDSGVYFCASSQESPDRPGNQPQHFGDGTRLSIL.

This chain connects TRBV4-3 to TRBJ2-2; D tentatively fits TRBD1 or TRBD2 (5 bases each). Germline CDR1 reads LGHNA; CDR2 reads YSLEER. Trimming removed 1 base from V and 4 bases from J, with 13 bases in between. This CDR3 comprises 16 residues. The CDR3 sequence is CASSQAPGRGTGELFF. CDR3 nucleotides: TGCGCCAGCAGCCAAGCGCCGGGAAGGGGCACCGGGGAGCTGTTTTTT.

V is TRBV6-4 and J is TRBJ2-1, with D maybe TRBD2 (5 bases). V was trimmed by 4 bases and J by 9 bases, leaving 16 bases between them. Germline V CDR1 and CDR2: MRHNA, SNTAGT. CDR3 length equals 14 residues. The CDR3: CASSVLNRGREQFF. In DNA form, the CDR3 reads TGTGCCAGCAGTGTCTTAAATAGAGGGCGTGAGCAGTTCTTC.

This clonotype was recorded at least ten times. The J gene is TRBJ1-1, the V gene TRBV15; D might be TRBD1 (5 bases). The CDR3 totals 16 residues. The germline gives CDR1 LNHNV, CDR2 YYDKDF (reference sequence). Trimming shortened V by 5 bases and J by 0 bases, and 16 bases separated the two germline ends. CDR3 DNA sequence: TGTGCCACCAGCTCCCCCACAGGTCCCCTGAACACTGAAGCTTTCTTT. This translates into CATSSPTGPLNTEAFF. Drawing the rest from reference TRBV15 and TRBJ1-1, the complete variable domain is DAMVIQNPRYQVTQFGKPVTLSCSQTLNHNVMYWYQQKSSQAPKLLFHYYDKDFNNEADTPDNFQSRRPNTSFCFLDIRSPGLGDTAMYLCATSSPTGPLNTEAFFGQGTRLTVV.

V and J are TRBV9 and TRBJ2-3, with 11 bases that match TRBD1. CDR3 length: 16 residues. J gave up 4 bases and V 3 bases, and 7 bases lay outside the gene matches. Germline-derived CDR1 and CDR2 are SGDLS and YYNGEE. CDR3 sequence: CASSALAGQGADTQYF. CDR3 coding DNA: TGTGCCAGCAGCGCCCTAGCGGGACAGGGGGCAGATACGCAGTATTTT.

The chain recombines TRBV5-1 with TRBJ2-7, with 7 bases identical to TRBD1. Per germline, CDR1 SGHRS and CDR2 YFSETQ. The V gene end was trimmed by 6 bases and the J gene end by 0 bases; junction bases not matched to a gene: 6. The CDR3 is made up of 14 amino acids. DNA of the CDR3: TGCGCCAGCACCGTCAGACAGGGCTCCTACGAGCAGTACTTC. It specifies CASTVRQGSYEQYF.

The chain has TRBV12-3 or TRBV12-4 and TRBJ2-1; 7 bases line up with TRBD1. V lost 5 bases, J lost 1 base, and 5 bases stayed unmatched. CDR3 length: 15 residues. The CDR3 region is CASSPGQESYNEQFF. DNA of the CDR3: TGTGCCAGCAGTCCCGGACAGGAATCCTACAATGAGCAGTTCTTC.

This chain connects TRBV20-1 to TRBJ1-6, with D tentatively TRBD1 (5 bases). Trimming shortened V by 5 bases and J by 5 bases, and 13 bases separated the two germline ends. This CDR3 spans 14 amino acids. Germline assignment: CDR1 DFQATT and CDR2 SNEGSKA (reference sequence). Here the CDR3 DNA reads TGCAGTGCTGAACCAGGACACCATAATTCACCCCTCCACTTT. Its translation is CSAEPGHHNSPLHF.

The V call is TRBV7-2, the J call TRBJ2-3, with D unclear. CDR3 length: 15 amino acids. Germline CDR1 is SGHTA and CDR2 is FQGNSA. Trimming stripped 2 bases from V and 0 bases from J, with 9 bases between. The CDR3 coding sequence is TGTGCCAGCAGCTTAAAAGCGACTAGCACAGATACGCAGTATTTT. Translated, it gives CASSLKATSTDTQYF.

This clonotype was observed a handful of times. V usage is TRBV20-1 and J usage is TRBJ2-3; D might be TRBD2 (5 bases). Trimming removed 4 bases from V and 0 bases from J, with 14 bases in between. Germline V gene lookup returns CDR1 DFQATT and CDR2 SNEGSKA (reference sequence). This CDR3 spans 15 amino acids. The CDR3 DNA follows: TGCAGTGCTAACCCGACTAACCCTAGCACAGATACGCAGTATTTT. It specifies CSANPTNPSTDTQYF.

This clonotype was counted only a few times. V is TRBV5-1 and J is TRBJ2-2; D may be TRBD2 (6 bases). V lost 0 bases, J lost 7 bases, and 10 bases lay in between. The V gene's germline CDR1 is SGHRS and CDR2 YFSETQ. The CDR3 totals 14 residues. The CDR3 protein is CASSLGLVDGELFF. CDR3 coding DNA: TGCGCCAGCAGCTTGGGACTAGTGGACGGGGAGCTGTTTTTT.

This clonotype was observed many times. This rearrangement joins TRBV29-1 to TRBJ1-5; D gene uncertain. Trimming stripped 4 bases from V and 2 bases from J, with 9 bases between. This CDR3 contains 13 residues. Looked up from germline, CDR1 is SQVTM and CDR2 is ANQGSEA. For the CDR3, the DNA is TGCAGCGTTGGATTGCAGGGCAATCAGCCCCAGCATTTT. Translation gives CSVGLQGNQPQHF.

This clonotype was seen only a few times. V gene TRBV18 combines with J gene TRBJ1-1, with D maybe TRBD1 (6 bases). V dropped 4 bases and J dropped 1 base, with 10 bases sitting between them. The CDR3 is 14 amino acids. CDR1 KGHSH and CDR2 LQKENI come from the germline V gene. For the CDR3, the DNA is TGTGCCAGCTCACAGAGACAGGAGAACACTGAAGCTTTCTTT. Translation gives CASSQRQENTEAFF.

The rearrangement joins TRBV29-1 to TRBJ2-7, with D possibly called TRBD1 or TRBD2 (5 bases each). The CDR3 spans 13 residues. Trimming shortened V by 1 base and J by 1 base, and 8 bases separated the two germline ends. Germline V gene sequence: CDR1 SQVTM, CDR2 ANQGSEA. The CDR3 sequence is CSVEGDGSYEQYF. The CDR3 coding sequence is TGCAGCGTTGAAGGGGACGGTTCCTACGAGCAGTACTTC.

This clonotype has only a few counts. This rearrangement joins TRBV7-8 to TRBJ1-2, with 8 bases identical to TRBD1. J lost 4 bases, V lost 6 bases, and 10 bases had no gene match. The CDR3 spans 15 residues. Germline V gene sequence: CDR1 SGHVS, CDR2 FQNEAQ. The CDR3 reads CASRKDRGAGYGYTF. CDR3 bases: TGTGCCAGCAGGAAAGACAGGGGCGCTGGCTATGGCTACACCTTC.

V gene TRBV6-5 combines with J gene TRBJ2-3; TRBD2 agrees at 8 bases. Germline trimming cut 6 bases from V and 2 bases from J; bases unmatched to any gene: 10. CDR1 MNHEY and CDR2 SVGAGI come from the germline V gene. This CDR3 spans 16 amino acids. CDR3 protein: CASSSVAGTSTDTQYF. CDR3 nucleotides: TGTGCCAGCAGCTCAGTAGCGGGAACTTCCACAGATACGCAGTATTTT.